This T cell receptor beta chain was recovered during a study of graft-versus-host responses after intestinal transplantation. Sequencing was performed with immunoSEQ multiplex PCR; in TCRdb, only in-frame clones are kept and a portion is missing. The repertoire holds more than 100,000 clones, with approximately 95% as singletons. Concerning this clone itself: Its antigen is still unknown.

The CDR3 contains 13 residues. Germline CDR1 reads SGDLS; CDR2 reads YYNGEE. V dropped 6 bases and J dropped 0 bases, with 8 bases sitting between them. Material: unstimulated CD8+ T cells sorted from spleen or lymph node cells, obtained before intestinal transplant. The clonotype originates from a human donor who received an intestinal transplant. The genes are TRBV9 and TRBJ2-3; D ambiguous. The CDR3 DNA reads TGTGCCAGCAATAGTTGGAGCACAGATACGCAGTATTTT. Translation: CASNSWSTDTQYF. The variable domain in full, completed from reference TRBV9 and TRBJ2-3, reads DSGVTQTPKHLITATGQRVTLRCSPRSGDLSVYWYQQSLDQGLQFLIQYYNGEERAKGNILERFSAQQFPDLHSELNLSSLELGDSALYFCASNSWSTDTQYFGPGTRLTVL.